This TCR beta chain was captured in a study of early T cells in non-severe SARS-CoV-2 infection. The protocol attached unique molecular identifiers to individual cDNA molecules. TCRdb passed the 5' RACE reads through MiXCR, listing each CDR3 protein once. There are 64,000 or so distinct CDR3 sequences in the sample; approximately 11% occur only once, and approximately 3% lies in the top ten. The CDR3 runs to 13 residues. The V end was cut by 1 base, the J end by 4 bases, with 7 bases between. Germline CDR1 reads SGHTA; CDR2 reads FQGNSA. The TCR comes from an adult who was a healthcare worker with PCR-confirmed SARS-CoV-2 infection or an uninfected control (not recorded which). The chain joins TRBV7-2 to TRBJ2-5; D is unresolved. The material sequenced was whole blood, taken at baseline. CDR3 coding DNA: TGTGCCAGCAGCTTAGTAACGGGAGAGACCCAGTACTTC. This encodes CASSLVTGETQYF.